The next 32 T cell receptor beta chains were all read from a single sample in a study of shared clonotypes between healthy human individuals. The table came from immunoSEQ multiplex PCR; TCRdb's copy has only in-frame clones and leaves some out. The sample has about 2 million clones, 85% to 95% seen once. The naive CD8 fraction comprised CD45RO-negative cells positively selected for CCR7 and excluded terminally differentiated effector memory CD45RA+ cells. Sequencing used naive CD8+ T cells sorted from blood. Every receptor here comes from a young man in good health.

The chain joins TRBV5-8 to TRBJ2-7; 10 nucleotides match TRBD2. After removal of 2 bases from V and 3 bases from J, the junction contained 8 bases not matched to a gene. There are 16 residues in the CDR3. Germline CDR1 reads SGHTS; CDR2 reads YDEGEE. CDR3 loop: CASSFLLLAGNYEQYF. CDR3 DNA: TGTGCCAGCAGCTTTCTCCTACTAGCGGGGAACTACGAGCAGTACTTC.

This clone was detected once. The chain links TRBV9 to TRBJ2-5; 9 nucleotides agree with TRBD2. The junction had 13 bases not matched to a gene; V was cut back by 3 bases and J by 4 bases. Germline CDR1 is SGDLS and CDR2 is YYNGEE. The CDR3 runs 17 residues. CDR3 sequence reads: CASSEGQTLGLAETQYF. The DNA of the CDR3 is TGTGCCAGCAGCGAGGGACAGACTTTGGGACTAGCAGAGACCCAGTACTTC.

This clone was seen once. V usage is TRBV29-1 and J usage is TRBJ2-3; possibly TRBD1 or TRBD2 for D (5 bases each). Looked up from germline, CDR1 is SQVTM and CDR2 is ANQGSEA. Between the trimmed V and J ends, which lost 6 bases and 6 bases, there was a span of 10 bases. The CDR3 spans 11 residues. CDR3 protein: CSVIGEDTQYF. CDR3 in DNA: TGCAGCGTGATAGGGGAGGATACGCAGTATTTT.

This sequence joins TRBV5-1 and TRBJ1-2; weak D call: TRBD1 (6 bases). The germline gives CDR1 SGHRS, CDR2 YFSETQ. The CDR3 runs 16 residues. Trimming left V 3 bases short and J 1 base short, with 16 bases between. The DNA for the CDR3 is TGCGCCAGCAGCTGGACCAAGGGGGGCCTTAACTATGGCTACACCTTC. It translates to CASSWTKGGLNYGYTF.

The V gene is TRBV27, the J gene TRBJ1-2; TRBD1 might be the D (6 bases). Germline V gives CDR1 MNHEY, CDR2 SMNVEV (reference sequence). The V end was cut by 6 bases, the J end by 10 bases, with 15 bases between. This CDR3 is built from 12 residues. CDR3 DNA: TGTGCCAGCAGCACCGAGGGGGGGGACTACACCTTC. Amino acid sequence: CASSTEGGDYTF.

The chain carries TRBV11-2 and TRBJ1-1; D is undetermined. Germline loops: CDR1 SGHAT, CDR2 FQNNGV. V gave up 5 bases and J gave up 4 bases, with 14 bases separating them. The CDR3 has 14 amino acids. CDR3 in DNA: TGTGCCAGCAGCCCAACAGTCACTGGCACTGAAGCTTTCTTT. The encoded protein is CASSPTVTGTEAFF.

The chain couples TRBV7-9 to TRBJ2-1, with a possible D match to TRBD1 (6 bases). V lost 5 bases, J lost 3 bases, and 14 bases lay in between. Germline lookup yields CDR1 SEHNR and CDR2 FQNEAQ (reference sequence). The CDR3 is made up of 15 amino acids. The CDR3 here is CASSQGKGLYNEQFF. CDR3 DNA sequence: TGTGCCAGCAGCCAGGGGAAGGGTCTCTACAATGAGCAGTTCTTC.

The J gene is TRBJ2-7, the V gene TRBV6-6; no reliable D call. V was pared by 5 bases and J by 1 base, with 9 bases between. Germline loops: CDR1 MNHNY, CDR2 SVGAGI (reference sequence). This CDR3 has 13 residues. CDR3 residues: CASSHRGSYEQYF. The DNA for the CDR3 is TGTGCCAGCAGTCATAGAGGATCCTACGAGCAGTACTTC.

The chain is built from TRBV9 and TRBJ2-7, with a possible D match to TRBD1 (7 bases). The CDR3 runs to 15 residues. Germline V gene sequence: CDR1 SGDLS, CDR2 YYNGEE. The germline V and J ends were trimmed by 1 base and 2 bases, with 13 bases remaining between them. CDR3 DNA sequence: TGTGCCAGCAGCGTAAGGGGGGACAGAACCTACGAGCAGTACTTC. This codes for CASSVRGDRTYEQYF. Variable domain in full (rest from reference TRBV9 and TRBJ2-7): DSGVTQTPKHLITATGQRVTLRCSPRSGDLSVYWYQQSLDQGLQFLIQYYNGEERAKGNILERFSAQQFPDLHSELNLSSLELGDSALYFCASSVRGDRTYEQYFGPGTRLTVT.

The chain uses TRBV29-1 and TRBJ2-3; D is ambiguous. The germline gives CDR1 SQVTM, CDR2 ANQGSEA. The CDR3 is 14 amino acids. V was shortened by 0 bases and J by 5 bases, with 12 bases between the two germline ends. The DNA of the CDR3 is TGCAGCGTTGAAGATCGGGTTAGCTTAGATACGCAGTATTTT. This encodes CSVEDRVSLDTQYF.

The rearrangement joins TRBV27 to TRBJ2-7; TRBD1 might be the D (6 bases). Germline CDR1 MNHEY, CDR2 SMNVEV (reference sequence). The V and J ends lost 2 bases and 2 bases respectively, with 16 bases between them. The CDR3 has 16 amino acids. CDR3 in amino acids: CASSLVGPGQTYEQYF. The CDR3 region has the DNA TGTGCCAGCAGTTTAGTCGGCCCCGGACAGACCTACGAGCAGTACTTC.

This chain uses TRBV6-6 with TRBJ1-1; D possibly corresponds to TRBD1 (5 bases). Trimming removed 5 bases from V and 1 base from J, with 11 bases in between. The CDR3 is made up of 14 amino acids. Germline CDR1 and CDR2: MNHNY and SVGAGI (reference sequence). The CDR3 loop is CASSLSGGNTEAFF. In DNA form, the CDR3 reads TGTGCCAGCAGTCTTTCCGGGGGGAACACTGAAGCTTTCTTT.

This rearrangement joins TRBV7-9 to TRBJ2-7, with D tentatively TRBD2 (6 bases). The CDR3 contains 12 residues. With 5 bases removed from V and 7 bases from J, the gap between germline ends came to 12 bases. Per the germline V gene, CDR1 is SEHNR and CDR2 is FQNEAQ (reference sequence). The CDR3 spells CASSTEEGEQYF. The CDR3 DNA sequence: TGTGCCAGCAGCACCGAGGAGGGGGAGCAGTACTTC.

This chain connects TRBV2 to TRBJ2-1; D call uncertain. V dropped 9 bases and J dropped 7 bases, with 7 bases sitting between them. Looked up from germline, CDR1 is SNHLY and CDR2 is FYNNEI. The length of the CDR3 is 10 residues. This CDR3 reads CARGGNEQFF. As DNA, the CDR3 is TGTGCCAGAGGCGGAAATGAGCAGTTCTTC.

The rearrangement uses TRBV10-2 and TRBJ2-2; 7 nucleotides match TRBD2. There are 17 residues in the CDR3. The V gene end was trimmed by 0 bases and the J gene end by 0 bases; junction bases not matched to a gene: 4. CDR1 and CDR2 (germline): WSHSY, SAAADI. The CDR3 sequence: CASSESPGLPNTGELFF. The CDR3 DNA reads as TGCGCCAGCAGTGAGTCGCCGGGACTACCGAACACCGGGGAGCTGTTTTTT.

V gene TRBV4-1 combines with J gene TRBJ1-1; weak D call: TRBD1 (6 bases). V was cut by 2 bases and J by 2 bases, with 12 bases left in between. Germline CDR1 MGHRA, CDR2 YSYEKL. The CDR3 has 15 residues. The CDR3 DNA reads TGCGCCAGCAGCCAACTGACAGGCATTAACACTGAAGCTTTCTTT. Translated: CASSQLTGINTEAFF.

V is TRBV4-3 and J is TRBJ2-1, with 7 bases matching TRBD2. The CDR3 is 14 residues long. Germline loops: CDR1 LGHNA, CDR2 YSLEER. With V trimmed by 6 bases and J by 9 bases, 11 bases remained unmatched. The CDR3 here is CASSYRREFGEQFF. In DNA, the CDR3 is TGCGCCAGCAGTTACCGGCGGGAGTTCGGTGAGCAGTTCTTC.

This chain links TRBV7-8 with TRBJ2-7; D is possibly TRBD2 (6 bases). The V gene's germline CDR1 is SGHVS and CDR2 FQNEAQ. There are 16 residues in the CDR3. V lost 5 bases and J lost 0, with 17 bases in between. CDR3 sequence reads: CASSPKGPGGSYEQYF. The CDR3 bases are TGTGCCAGCAGCCCTAAAGGCCCCGGGGGCTCCTACGAGCAGTACTTC.

For this clone: Other DNA sequences from this sample encode an identical CDR3 as well. The chain joins TRBV5-4 to TRBJ2-5; D is possibly TRBD1 (7 bases). This CDR3 has 13 amino acids. The V gene's germline CDR1 is SGHNT and CDR2 YYREEE (reference sequence). Trimming took 2 bases from V and 5 from J, leaving 10 bases between them. The CDR3 is CASSFRGEETQYF. The CDR3 coding sequence is TGTGCCAGCAGCTTCAGGGGGGAGGAGACCCAGTACTTC.

The chain has TRBV10-2 and TRBJ2-2; tentatively, D is TRBD2 (6 bases). The CDR3 loop spans 12 amino acids. Germline loops: CDR1 WSHSY, CDR2 SAAADI. V dropped 10 bases and J dropped 9 bases, with 15 bases sitting between them. The chain's CDR3 is CATVAGKRELFF. CDR3 sequence (DNA): TGCGCCACCGTTGCGGGGAAGCGGGAGCTGTTTTTT.

This clone was recorded once. This chain connects TRBV15 to TRBJ1-4; D unresolved. The CDR3 spans 14 residues. Trimming cost V 4 bases and J 6 bases, with 12 bases left between them. Germline assignment: CDR1 LNHNV and CDR2 YYDKDF (reference sequence). The DNA of the CDR3 is TGTGCCACCAGCACTACATCCCGACATGAAAAACTGTTTTTT. Encoded protein: CATSTTSRHEKLFF.

The V call is TRBV15, the J call TRBJ2-2; D gene unclear. The CDR3 length is 15 residues. From germline, CDR1 is LNHNV and CDR2 YYDKDF (reference sequence). The V end was cut by 2 bases, the J end by 2 bases, with 9 bases between. The CDR3 here is CATSRPTSNTGELFF. DNA of the CDR3: TGTGCCACCAGCAGACCGACGAGCAACACCGGGGAGCTGTTTTTT.

This clone was detected a few times. The rearrangement joins TRBV30 to TRBJ1-1; unclear D gene. The CDR3 loop spans 15 amino acids. Per germline, CDR1 GTSNPN and CDR2 SVGIG (reference sequence). The germline V and J ends were trimmed by 0 bases and 0 bases, with 11 bases remaining between them. The CDR3 spells CAWSVGRNMNTEAFF. Here the CDR3 DNA reads TGTGCCTGGAGTGTGGGCAGGAACATGAACACTGAAGCTTTCTTT.

This rearrangement joins TRBV9 to TRBJ1-2; 7 bases agree with TRBD1. V was pared by 4 bases and J by 3 bases, with 12 bases of the junction left unmatched. The CDR3 is made up of 16 amino acids. CDR1 is SGDLS, CDR2 YYNGEE, per germline. In nucleotides, the CDR3 is TGTGCCAGCAGCCCACGGACAGGCAGAGGGGACTATGGCTACACCTTC. Its protein product is CASSPRTGRGDYGYTF.

With respect to this clone: A much bigger clone sits one base away, suggesting this may be a read error. The chain carries TRBV13 and TRBJ1-1; D uncertain. V lost 3 bases, J lost 3 bases, and 5 bases lay in between. The CDR3 is made up of 12 amino acids. From germline, CDR1 is PRHDT and CDR2 FYEKMQ (reference sequence). CDR3 loop: CASSFGDTEAFF. In nucleotides, the CDR3 is TGTGCCAGCAGCTTTGGAGACACTGAAGCTTTCTTT. Complete variable domain (other parts from reference TRBV13 and TRBJ1-1): AAGVIQSPRHLIKEKRETATLKCYPIPRHDTVYWYQQGPGQDPQFLISFYEKMQSDKGSIPDRFSAQQFSDYHSELNMSSLELGDSALYFCASSFGDTEAFFGQGTRLTVV.

Regarding this clone: Other DNA variants within this sample encode the same CDR3. The V and J genes are TRBV30 and TRBJ1-1, with 8 bases lining up with TRBD1. Germline V gene sequence: CDR1 GTSNPN, CDR2 SVGIG (reference sequence). The CDR3 sequence is 14 residues long. The V gene end was trimmed by 2 bases and the J gene end by 1 base; junction bases not matched to a gene: 3. This chain's CDR3 is CAWSPGTGNTEAFF. In DNA, the CDR3 is TGTGCCTGGAGTCCCGGGACAGGGAACACTGAAGCTTTCTTT. Supplemented by reference TRBV30 and TRBJ1-1, the full variable domain reads SQTIHQWPATLVQPVGSPLSLECTVEGTSNPNLYWYRQAAGRGLQLLFYSVGIGQISSEVPQNLSASRPQDRQFILSSKKLLLSDSGFYLCAWSPGTGNTEAFFGQGTRLTVV.

This clone was observed a single time. A junction boundary mismatches the germline segment, possibly from a read error. The chain joins TRBV7-7 to TRBJ1-6; D gene uncertain. The CDR3 covers 14 residues. Germline assignment: CDR1 SSHAT and CDR2 FNYEAQ (reference sequence). The CDR3, as DNA: TGTGCTAGCAGCTTAATCCGATATAATTCACCCCTCCACTTT. Translated: CASSLIRYNSPLHF. Variable domain in full (rest from reference TRBV7-7 and TRBJ1-6): GAGVSQSPRYKVTKRGQDVTLRCDPISSHATLYWYQQALGQGPEFLTYFNYEAQPDKSGLPSDRFSAERPEGSISTLTIQRTEQRDSAMYRCASSLIRYNSPLHFGNGTRLTVT.

The chain couples TRBV13 to TRBJ2-3; no reliable D call. CDR1 is PRHDT and CDR2 is FYEKMQ in the germline V gene (reference sequence). The CDR3 extends over 12 amino acids. V lost 5 bases and J lost 3, with 6 bases in between. CDR3 sequence reads: CASSLDTDTQYF. The CDR3 bases are TGTGCCAGCAGCCTAGATACAGATACGCAGTATTTT. Combining the CDR3 with reference TRBV13 and TRBJ2-3 gives the whole variable domain AAGVIQSPRHLIKEKRETATLKCYPIPRHDTVYWYQQGPGQDPQFLISFYEKMQSDKGSIPDRFSAQQFSDYHSELNMSSLELGDSALYFCASSLDTDTQYFGPGTRLTVL.

The rearrangement joins TRBV6-6 to TRBJ1-2; 10 bases are a match to TRBD1. CDR3 length equals 14 residues. Trimming took 6 bases from V and 6 from J; bases not matched to a gene: 7. CDR1 is MNHNY, CDR2 SVGAGI, per germline (reference sequence). The DNA of the CDR3 is TGTGCCAGCAGGGAAACCGGGACAGGGGATGGCTACACCTTC. Its translation: CASRETGTGDGYTF.

With regard to this clone: The sample carries other DNA sequences with the same CDR3. The chain has TRBV9 and TRBJ2-5; 9 nucleotides agree with TRBD1. Per germline, CDR1 SGDLS and CDR2 YYNGEE. Unmatched junction bases numbered 7, after V lost 2 bases and J lost 5 bases. The CDR3 loop spans 15 amino acids. CDR3 amino acids: CASSVGQGAGETQYF. The CDR3 nucleotides read TGTGCCAGCAGCGTGGGACAGGGTGCAGGGGAGACCCAGTACTTC.

V is TRBV14 and J is TRBJ2-7, with 7 bases aligning to TRBD1. The CDR3 runs to 15 residues. CDR1 is SGHDN, CDR2 FVKESK, per germline. J gave up 4 bases and V 1 base, and 7 bases lay outside the gene matches. Here the CDR3 reads CASSQVTGTVYEQYF. In DNA form, the CDR3 reads TGTGCCAGCAGCCAAGTGACAGGGACGGTTTACGAGCAGTACTTC.

The chain links TRBV7-6 to TRBJ2-1, with 8 nucleotides matching TRBD2. V was pared by 3 bases and J by 3 bases, with 4 bases of the junction left unmatched. This CDR3 region has 15 residues. Germline-derived CDR1 and CDR2 are SGHVS and FNYEAQ. The CDR3 DNA reads as TGTGCCAGCAGCTTCGCGGGGGGCCACTACAATGAGCAGTTCTTC. Residues: CASSFAGGHYNEQFF.